This T cell receptor (beta chain) was retrieved from a study of shared clonotypes between healthy human individuals. Assay used: immunoSEQ multiplex PCR; TCRdb lists only in-frame clones, some missing. Of about 2.5 million clones listed, roughly 90% are singletons. Study-level results: In a handful of donors, 4.5% to 5.5% of naive CD4 clonotypes appeared in common.

Subsets obtained from CD4+ cells comprised CD45RA+ naive and CD45RA-negative memory cells. CDR1 and CDR2 (germline): SGDLS, YYNGEE. The CDR3 extends over 16 amino acids. V lost 1 base, J lost 9 bases, and 20 bases lay in between. As concerns this clone: As yet, its antigen is unknown.

The origin of this receptor is a man aged 18 to 30 in good health. Some clones in this sample may be carry-over from other donors' samples. Sample: naive CD4+ T cells from PBMCs. Subset defined: CD45RA+ positively selected. The chain employs TRBV9 and TRBJ2-1, with D possibly matching TRBD2 (5 bases). The DNA for the CDR3 is TGTGCCAGCAGCGTAAGTGCTAGCTTCGGGGTCGGTGAGCAGTTCTTC. Translated: CASSVSASFGVGEQFF. Based on the CDR3 plus reference TRBV9 and TRBJ2-1, the full variable domain is DSGVTQTPKHLITATGQRVTLRCSPRSGDLSVYWYQQSLDQGLQFLIQYYNGEERAKGNILERFSAQQFPDLHSELNLSSLELGDSALYFCASSVSASFGVGEQFFGPGTRLTVL.